The 2 T cell receptor beta chains reported below all come from one sample, sequenced in a study of cytomegalovirus exposure and HLA in healthy donors. Primers: 60 Vbeta forward and 13 Jbeta reverse. TCRdb's copy holds only in-frame clones and misses some; the assay was immunoSEQ multiplex PCR. This sample has about 160,000 clones, with 70% to 80% found just once. The source material was PBMCs. These receptors were obtained from a man in his thirties or forties in good health and CMV-seronegative.

J is TRBJ2-1 and V is TRBV30; the match to TRBD2 covers 9 bases. The CDR3 runs to 14 residues. Germline loops: CDR1 GTSNPN, CDR2 SVGIG (reference sequence). Trimming took 8 bases from V and 6 from J; bases not matched to a gene: 11. Here the CDR3 DNA reads TGTGCCCAAAGTCGACTAGCGGAGACCAATGAGCAGTTCTTC. It encodes CAQSRLAETNEQFF. Combining the CDR3 with reference TRBV30 and TRBJ2-1 gives the whole variable domain SQTIHQWPATLVQPVGSPLSLECTVEGTSNPNLYWYRQAAGRGLQLLFYSVGIGQISSEVPQNLSASRPQDRQFILSSKKLLLSDSGFYLCAQSRLAETNEQFFGPGTRLTVL.

V usage is TRBV4-1 and J usage is TRBJ2-1; the match to TRBD2 covers 11 bases. Germline V gene lookup returns CDR1 MGHRA and CDR2 YSYEKL. The CDR3 sequence is 17 residues long. Germline trimming cut 0 bases from V and 7 bases from J; bases unmatched to any gene: 8. The CDR3 sequence is CASSQDFLTSGVNEQFF. CDR3 DNA sequence: TGCGCCAGCAGCCAAGATTTCTTGACTAGCGGGGTGAATGAGCAGTTCTTC.